This passage covers 14 T cell receptor beta chains from one sample sequenced in a study of molecular identifiers for immune sequencing clone quantification. TCRdb analysed the PCR reads with MiXCR anew, one entry per CDR3 protein. The sample contains some 590,000 distinct CDR3 sequences, approximately 24% of which appear only once. The sequenced sample consisted of naive CD8+ T cells from blood, with Jurkat cell RNA spiked in. As to subset: FACS-sorted CD8+CD4-CCR7+CD45RA+ naive T cells. These receptors all come from a human donor in good health. Some libraries in this study had Jurkat cell RNA spiked in.

Comment on this clonotype: Just one base apart from a much larger clone, this may be a read error. The gene calls are TRBV7-9 and TRBJ2-3; unclear D gene. The germline V gene encodes CDR1 SEHNR and CDR2 FQNEAQ (reference sequence). This CDR3 contains 16 residues. V was clipped by 3 bases and J by 4 bases, with 17 bases between them. CDR3 residues: CASSLPDHGFPDTQYF. CDR3 DNA sequence: TGTGCCAGCAGCTTGCCGGACCATGGGTTCCCAGATACGCAGTATTTT.

This clonotype came up many times. This chain uses TRBV6-5 with TRBJ2-1; D may be TRBD1 or TRBD2 (5 bases each). Germline CDR1 MNHEY, CDR2 SVGAGI. The CDR3 contains 13 residues. The V and J ends lost 8 bases and 3 bases respectively, with 11 bases between them. DNA for the CDR3: TGTGCCAGCGCCGGGGCAAGCTACAATGAGCAGTTCTTC. This codes for CASAGASYNEQFF.

The CDR3 spells CASSISGTDTGELFF. DNA of the CDR3: TGTGCCAGCAGCATCTCGGGGACCGACACCGGGGAGCTGTTTTTT. The chain employs TRBV7-9 and TRBJ2-2; D is tentatively TRBD1 or TRBD2 (5 bases each). Trimming cost V 5 bases and J 3 bases, with 13 bases left between them. The CDR3 is made up of 15 amino acids. Germline-derived CDR1 and CDR2 are SEHNR and FQNEAQ (reference sequence).

This clonotype appeared a few times. The CDR3 reads CASSLSLYMWDRRNQPQHF. CDR3 DNA: TGTGCCAGCAGTTTAAGTTTGTACATGTGGGACAGGAGAAATCAGCCCCAGCATTTT. The chain recombines TRBV27 with TRBJ1-5; 8 nucleotides line up with TRBD1. This CDR3 has 19 amino acids. Trimming took 2 bases from V and 4 from J; bases not matched to a gene: 16. Germline V gene sequence: CDR1 MNHEY, CDR2 SMNVEV (reference sequence).

A remark on this clonotype: This may be a read error: a much more frequent sequence differs by one nucleotide. The genes are TRBV6-5 and TRBJ2-1; D may be TRBD1 or TRBD2 (5 bases each). The V gene lost 7 bases and the J gene lost 7 bases, with 20 bases spanning the gap. This CDR3 has 15 residues. CDR1 and CDR2 (germline): MNHEY, SVGAGI. CDR3 region: CASKGLGVRSNEQFF. In DNA form, the CDR3 reads TGTGCCAGCAAAGGGCTGGGGGTTAGGTCGAATGAGCAGTTCTTC.

This clonotype was picked up a small number of times. The chain combines TRBV28 with TRBJ2-7; 7 nucleotides agree with TRBD1. Per germline, CDR1 MDHEN and CDR2 SYDVKM. Germline trimming cut 6 bases from V and 3 bases from J; bases unmatched to any gene: 8. CDR3 length: 14 amino acids. The DNA of the CDR3 is TGTGCCAGCAGCTCCACAGGGGCAATCTACGAGCAGTACTTC. Amino acids: CASSSTGAIYEQYF.

This rearrangement joins TRBV5-6 to TRBJ2-7; 7 bases map to TRBD2. Germline CDR1 reads SGHDT; CDR2 reads YYEEEE. The CDR3 is 14 amino acids. The V gene end was trimmed by 3 bases and the J gene end by 1 base; junction bases not matched to a gene: 4. CDR3 coding DNA: TGTGCCAGCAGCTGGGGGGGGACGTCCTACGAGCAGTACTTC. Protein sequence: CASSWGGTSYEQYF.

This clonotype showed up many times. This chain connects TRBV10-3 to TRBJ2-7; the D gene is possibly TRBD1 (5 bases). Germline loops: CDR1 ENHRY, CDR2 SYGVKD. Trimming took 2 bases from V and 1 from J, leaving 9 bases between them. The CDR3 covers 14 residues. The CDR3: CAISETDKSYEQYF. The CDR3 coding sequence is TGTGCCATCAGTGAGACGGACAAGTCCTACGAGCAGTACTTC.

This clonotype was observed many times. The chain links TRBV27 to TRBJ2-7; 12 bases agree with TRBD2. Looked up from germline, CDR1 is MNHEY and CDR2 is SMNVEV (reference sequence). The CDR3 spans 15 residues. J was trimmed by 5 bases and V by 5 bases; bases with no gene match: 7. CDR3 in DNA: TGTGCCAGCAGTCCCTGGACTAGCGGGAACGACGAGCAGTACTTC. Its protein is CASSPWTSGNDEQYF.

With regard to this clonotype: This may be a read error, as it is one base from a much larger clone. The V call is TRBV4-1, the J call TRBJ2-7, with 9 bases fitting TRBD1. This CDR3 contains 15 residues. Germline CDR1 and CDR2: MGHRA and YSYEKL. As DNA, the CDR3 is TGCGCCAGCAGCCAGGAGGACAGGGGTACCTACGTGCAGTACTTC. Protein product: CASSQEDRGTYVQYF.

This chain joins TRBV5-6 and TRBJ2-7; 7 nucleotides line up with TRBD2. The CDR3 is 16 amino acids. J gave up 4 bases and V 0 bases, and 10 bases lay outside the gene matches. Germline-derived CDR1 and CDR2 are SGHDT and YYEEEE. The CDR3 region is CASSLADGLDEYEQYF. CDR3 sequence (DNA): TGTGCCAGCAGCTTGGCCGACGGACTAGACGAATACGAGCAGTACTTC.

There are many counts of this clonotype. The chain employs TRBV25-1 and TRBJ2-2; D may be TRBD2 (7 bases). Trimming pared 1 base from V and 4 bases from J, leaving 13 bases between. Per the germline V gene, CDR1 is MGHDK and CDR2 is SYGVNS. The CDR3 has 16 amino acids. The CDR3 is CASSEWGGSSTGELFF. The CDR3 DNA follows: TGTGCCAGCAGTGAATGGGGGGGCTCGAGCACCGGGGAGCTGTTTTTT.

The chain is built from TRBV3-1 and TRBJ1-2; tentative D call: TRBD1 (5 bases). The CDR3 consists of 18 residues. Trimming removed 1 base at V and 4 bases at J, with 22 bases between. The germline V gene has CDR1 LGHDT and CDR2 YNNKEL (reference sequence). In DNA, the CDR3 is TGTGCCAGCAGCCAAGTAGTGTTGGGCCAGGGTGAACCCTATGGCTACACCTTC. Protein: CASSQVVLGQGEPYGYTF.

This clonotype has just a few counts. The V and J genes are TRBV6-5 and TRBJ2-1, with D maybe TRBD2 (7 bases). Per the germline V gene, CDR1 is MNHEY and CDR2 is SVGAGI. This CDR3 region has 17 residues. V was pared by 0 bases and J by 4 bases, with 16 bases between. The CDR3 protein is CASSYSVAGALYNEQFF. The CDR3 DNA follows: TGTGCCAGCAGTTACTCCGTCGCGGGGGCTTTATACAATGAGCAGTTCTTC.